This TCR beta chain was obtained from a study of T cells after yellow fever vaccination (dated by TCRdb to between 2018 and 2021). At the level of the whole study: The SMART-Seq v4 Ultra Low Input RNA kit was used to prepare libraries from fractions with low cell numbers. Blood samples were taken at several timepoints before and after primary and secondary immunization, and bulk PBMC replicates and cell subsets were isolated. To follow T-cell clones before and after both primary and booster YFV17D yellow fever vaccination, bulk TCR alpha and beta repertoires underwent longitudinal sequencing. Two healthy male donors made up the cohort, one aged 18 to 29 years and the other aged 30 to 40 years. Points the paper makes about the study in general: FACS-sorted repertoires could contain abundant contaminating clonotypes from the bulk population, so computational filtering was required. The secondary T-cell response was found to be weaker but faster than the primary response, with a peak reached on day 5 rather than on day 15. Because the study included only two donors, the extent to which the findings can be generalized is limited. A small share of clonotypes occurred in both CD4 and CD8 compartments, likely arising from convergent recombination. Most clones expanded after primary vaccination (about 96% of CD4 and roughly 90% of CD8) were re-detected after the booster, suggesting that broad memory maintenance occurred.

Sample treatment or condition, as interpreted from the label and publication: live attenuated yellow fever vaccine strain. PBMCs were isolated from peripheral blood using a standard Ficoll-Paque protocol. CD4 and CD8 T-cell fractions were isolated with Dynabeads CD4 and CD8 positive selection kits. RNA was extracted with TriZol from bulk PBMCs, CD4 and CD8 fractions, and dextramer-positive and dextramer-negative fractions. From the cysteine through the phenylalanine, the CDR3 covers 16 amino acids. Only CDR3 DNA is held: 48 bases, read in frame from base 1. V is reduced by 0 bases and J by 4 bases, leaving a spacing of 15 bases between them. CDR1 and CDR2 are drawn from the germline V gene (reference sequence): LGHDT, YNNKEL. TCR cDNA was synthesized by 5'RACE template switching, through which a universal primer site and unique molecular identifiers were introduced. Priming of cDNA synthesis was performed from both the TCR alpha and TCR beta constant segments. Library amplification used two PCR steps, and the second PCR step added sample barcodes and sequencing adapters. Libraries were sequenced on Illumina HiSeq 2500 (2x100 bp) or NovaSeq (2x150 bp). The authors processed their data as follows. Demultiplexing of reads and collapsing into UMI consensus sequences were performed with MIGEC, and V(D)J alignment was carried out with MiXCR. Vaccine-responding clonotypes were defined with edgeR using replicate PBMC samples, requiring FDR below 0.01 and a log2 fold change above 5 up to day 15. Each bulk clonotype received a CD4 or CD8 identity based on whether the sequenced CD4 or CD8 repertoire contained that clonotype at higher abundance. TCRdb redid the processing of the public reads, applying fastp at Q25 and MiXCR, and retained in-frame beta chains. Rows with one shared CDR3 protein collapse into an entry with the most common genes and DNA. Clone size and V and J calls follow TCRdb, not the original study. This sample comprises under 300,000 distinct CDR3 sequences, approximately 6.7% of them detected only once. Around 1% of the sample comes from the top ten.

As concerns this clonotype: Its antigen is still unknown. Per-base qualities were not stored, and no clone one base away is much larger.

The chain is encoded by TRBV3-1 joined to TRBJ1-2; a tentative D match to TRBD1 spans 5 bases. The clonotype comes from a man under 40 who received the YFV17D yellow fever vaccine. The sample in question was CD4+ T cells sorted from PBMCs, obtained on the day of the yellow fever booster vaccination. The CDR3 region has the sequence CASSQDALTGAYGYTF. The sequence in DNA is TGTGCCAGCAGCCAAGATGCCCTCACCGGGGCCTATGGCTACACCTTC.